What follows are 24 T cell receptor beta chains derived from one specimen sequenced in a study of blood T cell repertoires in COVID-19 (dated by TCRdb to about 2020). Libraries were built with the immunoSEQ multiplex PCR assay. The source is immuneACCESS, and TCRdb retained only in-frame sequences with V and J called. Part of the clones is not carried over; for the studies checked, unresolved V genes explain less than half of this, and the remainder is unexplained. In all, the sample holds about 160,000 clones, and roughly 84% of those were seen once. The ten largest clones represent roughly 18% of the sample. Sequenced input: PBMCs or T cells enriched from blood (not recorded which). These receptor sequences come from a man aged 55 to 70 who had recovered from COVID-19.

The chain links TRBV7-9 to TRBJ1-1; D gene uncertain. Germline loops: CDR1 SEHNR, CDR2 FQNEAQ (reference sequence). V was cut by 5 bases and J by 3 bases, with 13 bases left in between. This CDR3 comprises 14 residues. DNA of the CDR3: TGTGCCAGCAGCGCACAGTTTACCTACACTGAAGCTTTCTTT. The encoded protein is CASSAQFTYTEAFF.

This chain joins TRBV28 and TRBJ1-5, with D unclear. V lost 1 base, J lost 2 bases, and 12 bases lay in between. Germline values: CDR1 MDHEN, CDR2 SYDVKM. This CDR3 has 16 residues. The DNA of the CDR3 is TGTGCCAGCAGTTTATACCGGAGTTGGGGCAATCAGCCCCAGCATTTT. Translating gives CASSLYRSWGNQPQHF. The complete variable domain, with remaining parts taken from reference TRBV28 and TRBJ1-5, reads DVKVTQSSRYLVKRTGEKVFLECVQDMDHENMFWYRQDPGLGLRLIYFSYDVKMKEKGDIPEGYSVSREKKERFSLILESASTNQTSMYLCASSLYRSWGNQPQHFGDGTRLSIL.

V is TRBV10-3 and J is TRBJ2-7; D unresolved. The CDR3 length is 11 residues. V was cut by 1 base and J by 5 bases, with 3 bases left in between. Per the germline V gene, CDR1 is ENHRY and CDR2 is SYGVKD. CDR3 amino acids: CAISELDEQYF. DNA for the CDR3: TGTGCCATCAGTGAGTTAGACGAGCAGTACTTC.

The gene calls are TRBV11-1 and TRBJ2-1; D is ambiguous. Between the trimmed V and J ends, which lost 1 base and 0 bases, there was a span of 7 bases. The germline V gene encodes CDR1 SGHAT and CDR2 FQDESV (reference sequence). CDR3 length: 15 amino acids. The DNA of the CDR3 is TGTGCCAGCAGCTTAGGCCACAACTCCTACAATGAGCAGTTCTTC. As protein: CASSLGHNSYNEQFF.

This clone was seen only a few times. This chain joins TRBV15 and TRBJ1-2; tentative D call: TRBD1 (5 bases). CDR3 size: 14 residues. In germline, CDR1 is LNHNV, CDR2 YYDKDF (reference sequence). Trimming stripped 0 bases from V and 3 bases from J, with 8 bases between. This chain's CDR3 is CATSRDRGDYGYTF. Here the CDR3 DNA reads TGTGCCACCAGCAGAGATCGGGGGGACTATGGCTACACCTTC.

This clone was recorded a few times. CDR3 residues: CASSLGTGGNQPQHF. CDR3 DNA: TGTGCCAGCAGCCTGGGGACAGGGGGTAATCAGCCCCAGCATTTT. This chain joins TRBV7-9 and TRBJ1-5, with 11 bases lining up with TRBD1. Germline trimming cut 5 bases from V and 4 bases from J; bases unmatched to any gene: 4. The CDR3 is made up of 15 amino acids. Germline V gene sequence: CDR1 SEHNR, CDR2 FQNEAQ (reference sequence).

This clone was found a few times. The CDR3 is CAWSPRGTGGNSNQPQHF. In DNA, the CDR3 is TGTGCCTGGAGTCCCCGTGGGACAGGGGGAAATAGCAATCAGCCCCAGCATTTT. This chain uses TRBV30 with TRBJ1-5, with TRBD1 matching 11 bases. The CDR3 has 18 amino acids. Germline CDR1 reads GTSNPN; CDR2 reads SVGIG (reference sequence). The V and J ends lost 2 bases and 0 bases, in that order; junction bases with no gene match: 9.

In its sample, this clone was seen once. CDR3 nucleotides: TGTGCCAGCAGTCCCCGACAGGAGCGAAACACTGAAGCTTTCTTT. It specifies CASSPRQERNTEAFF. The genes are TRBV27 and TRBJ1-1; D is possibly TRBD1 (6 bases). The CDR3 extends over 15 amino acids. Trimming pared 5 bases from V and 2 bases from J, leaving 15 bases between. CDR1 is MNHEY, CDR2 SMNVEV, per germline (reference sequence).

The chain recombines TRBV28 with TRBJ1-6; 8 bases match TRBD1. V shed 8 bases, J shed 6 bases, and the junction held 12 bases outside the gene matches. This CDR3 has 16 residues. The germline V gene has CDR1 MDHEN and CDR2 SYDVKM. The CDR3 DNA sequence: TGTGCCAGCGATAAGAGGACAGGGATCCGTAATTCACCCCTCCACTTT. It codes for CASDKRTGIRNSPLHF.

The chain joins TRBV6-5 to TRBJ1-1; no clear D gene. Germline V gene sequence: CDR1 MNHEY, CDR2 SVGAGI. Trimming took off 6 bases at V and 8 bases at J, with 10 bases between the two ends. The CDR3 spans 11 residues. The CDR3 DNA sequence: TGTGCCAGCAGGGGCCTTTCGGAAGCTTTCTTT. It is translated as CASRGLSEAFF.

The chain is built from TRBV6-6 and TRBJ2-7, with TRBD1 as a possible D gene (6 bases). Trimming left V 3 bases short and J 4 bases short, with 10 bases between. The CDR3 is 13 residues long. In germline, CDR1 is MNHNY, CDR2 SVGAGI (reference sequence). The CDR3 DNA reads TGTGCCAGCAGTTATTTAGGACAGTACGAGCAGTACTTC. It specifies CASSYLGQYEQYF.

The chain has TRBV20-1 and TRBJ2-1; the D gene is possibly TRBD2 (5 bases). Deletions cut 3 bases from V and 4 bases from J, with 10 bases between. The CDR3 sequence is 13 residues long. Germline CDR1 is DFQATT and CDR2 is SNEGSKA (reference sequence). The CDR3 loop reads CSASSSWYNEQFF. CDR3 DNA: TGCAGTGCTAGTTCTAGCTGGTACAATGAGCAGTTCTTC.

The chain couples TRBV21-1 to TRBJ2-3; the DNA was not compared with TRBD2, the D call given in the table. TRBV21-1 is a pseudogene. CDR3 length: 16 amino acids. This chain's CDR3 is CASSSQRRPSTDTQYF. In DNA, the CDR3 is TGTGCCAGCAGCTCCCAGCGGAGGCCTAGCACAGATACGCAGTATTTT.

The chain couples TRBV28 to TRBJ1-6; the D is unclear. The CDR3 runs 15 residues. Looked up from germline, CDR1 is MDHEN and CDR2 is SYDVKM. Deletions cut 5 bases from V and 3 bases from J, with 11 bases between. For the CDR3, the DNA is TGTGCCAGCAGTCCCTCGACACTCTATAATTCACCCCTCCACTTT. Residues: CASSPSTLYNSPLHF.

V gene TRBV4-1 combines with J gene TRBJ2-5, with D possibly being TRBD1 (5 bases). The V and J ends lost 0 bases and 5 bases respectively, with 10 bases between them. This CDR3 is 14 amino acids long. The germline V gene encodes CDR1 MGHRA and CDR2 YSYEKL. CDR3 nucleotide sequence: TGCGCCAGCAGCCAAGAACAGGTTGGCGAGACCCAGTACTTC. Translation: CASSQEQVGETQYF.

J is TRBJ2-7 and V is TRBV15; 12 bases are shared with TRBD2. The germline V gene has CDR1 LNHNV and CDR2 YYDKDF (reference sequence). V trimming: 0 bases; J trimming: 8 bases; junction bases outside the gene matches: 8. The CDR3 has 16 amino acids. CDR3 sequence (DNA): TGTGCCACCAGCAGAGAGGGGGGGACTAGCGGGTTCAAGCAGTACTTC. This codes for CATSREGGTSGFKQYF. The whole variable domain, remainder taken from reference TRBV15 and TRBJ2-7, is DAMVIQNPRYQVTQFGKPVTLSCSQTLNHNVMYWYQQKSSQAPKLLFHYYDKDFNNEADTPDNFQSRRPNTSFCFLDIRSPGLGDTAMYLCATSREGGTSGFKQYFGPGTRLTVT.

The J gene is TRBJ1-1, the V gene TRBV3-1 (or the pseudogene TRBV3-2), with D perhaps TRBD1 (5 bases). V was clipped by 4 bases and J by 7 bases, with 13 bases between them. The germline CDR1 and CDR2 sequences are LGHDT and YNNKEL (reference sequence). The CDR3 is made up of 13 amino acids. CDR3 bases: TGTGCCAGCAGCCCAACTCGGACAAGTGAAGCTTTCTTT. This sequence encodes CASSPTRTSEAFF.

The J gene is TRBJ2-5, the V gene TRBV2, with D perhaps TRBD2 (6 bases). Between the trimmed V and J ends, which lost 7 bases and 3 bases, there was a span of 9 bases. CDR1 and CDR2 from the germline V gene are SNHLY and FYNNEI. This CDR3 comprises 12 residues. CDR3 sequence reads: CASNLAEETQYF. CDR3 DNA: TGTGCCAGCAACTTAGCGGAAGAGACCCAGTACTTC.

The chain recombines TRBV3-1 (or the pseudogene TRBV3-2) with TRBJ1-4; 7 nucleotides agree with TRBD1. This CDR3 comprises 14 residues. J was trimmed by 8 bases and V by 8 bases; bases with no gene match: 11. Per the germline V gene, CDR1 is LGHDT and CDR2 is YNNKEL (reference sequence). The CDR3 protein is CASGTGADLEKLFF. CDR3 coding DNA: TGTGCCAGCGGTACAGGGGCTGATTTGGAAAAACTGTTTTTT.

The chain is built from TRBV24-1 and TRBJ2-2; D is possibly TRBD1 (5 bases). The V end was cut by 8 bases, the J end by 5 bases, with 11 bases between. The CDR3 consists of 13 residues. Germline loops: CDR1 KGHDR, CDR2 SFDVKD. The CDR3 spells CATTGRVTGELFF. CDR3 nucleotides: TGTGCCACCACTGGCAGGGTAACCGGGGAGCTGTTTTTT.

J is TRBJ1-4 and V is TRBV5-1; D gene ambiguous. This CDR3 has 14 amino acids. V dropped 4 bases and J dropped 6 bases, with 13 bases sitting between them. CDR1 is SGHRS, CDR2 YFSETQ, per germline. Here the CDR3 DNA reads TGCGCCAGCAGCGACGGGAGAGGAGATGAAAAACTGTTTTTT. This translates into CASSDGRGDEKLFF.

This chain joins TRBV11-2 and TRBJ2-7; TRBD1 might be the D (5 bases). Germline V gene data show CDR1 as SGHAT and CDR2 as FQNNGV. V shed 0 bases and J shed 6 bases, with 9 bases lying between them. The CDR3 sequence is 13 residues long. The CDR3 nucleotides are TGTGCCAGCAGCTTAGAAAGGGGTATCGAGCAGTACTTC. It is translated as CASSLERGIEQYF.

J is TRBJ1-2 and V is TRBV10-3; no clear D. V shed 7 bases and J shed 1 base, with 13 bases lying between them. The CDR3 contains 14 residues. In germline, CDR1 is ENHRY, CDR2 SYGVKD. The CDR3 bases are TGTGCCATCATCAACTCGTCTCTTAACTATGGCTACACCTTC. Amino acids: CAIINSSLNYGYTF.

The rearrangement joins TRBV3-1 (or the pseudogene TRBV3-2) to TRBJ2-7, with 9 bases that match TRBD1. V lost 3 bases and J lost 10; bases outside the gene matches: 7. Germline CDR1 LGHDT, CDR2 YNNKEL (reference sequence). CDR3 length: 13 residues. In nucleotides, the CDR3 is TGTGCCAGCAGCCAGTCCCGGGACAGGGAACAGTACTTC. Translated, it gives CASSQSRDREQYF.